This T cell receptor beta chain was recovered during a study of cytomegalovirus exposure and HLA in healthy donors. Study-wide results and caveats: A later analysis associated 15,000 or so TCR beta sequences with HLA alleles at a 0.05 false discovery rate.

Trimming left V 5 bases short and J 5 bases short, with 12 bases between. CDR1 SEHNR and CDR2 FQNEAQ come from the germline V gene (reference sequence). The CDR3 has 13 amino acids. As regards this clone: Its antigen is still unknown.

Primers: 60 Vbeta forward and 13 Jbeta reverse. Produced via immunoSEQ multiplex PCR; TCRdb's table is partial and in-frame only. This sample contains just under 90,000 clones. This chain joins TRBV7-9 and TRBJ1-1, with D unclear. The sequence was collected from a girl between 5 and 17 years old in good health and CMV-seropositive. Source material: PBMCs. The DNA of the CDR3 is TGTGCCAGCAGCCAAATAGCAGCTACTGAAGCTTTCTTT. Amino acids: CASSQIAATEAFF.